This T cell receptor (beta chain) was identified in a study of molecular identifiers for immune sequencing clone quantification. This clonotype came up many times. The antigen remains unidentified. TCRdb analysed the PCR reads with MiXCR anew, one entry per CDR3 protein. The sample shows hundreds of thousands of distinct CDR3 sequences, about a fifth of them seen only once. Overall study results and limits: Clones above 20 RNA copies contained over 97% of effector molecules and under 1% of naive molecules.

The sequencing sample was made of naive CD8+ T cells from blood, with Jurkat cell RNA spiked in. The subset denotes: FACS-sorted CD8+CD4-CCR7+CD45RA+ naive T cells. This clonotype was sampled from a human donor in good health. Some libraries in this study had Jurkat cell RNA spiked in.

The CDR3 sequence: CASSQDLGMNTEAFF. CDR3 DNA: TGCGCCAGCAGCCAAGATTTGGGTATGAACACTGAAGCTTTCTTT. The rearrangement links TRBV4-1 to TRBJ1-1, with D hard to call. The CDR3 runs to 15 residues. Germline V gene data show CDR1 as MGHRA and CDR2 as YSYEKL. With 0 bases removed from V and 0 bases from J, the gap between germline ends came to 8 bases.